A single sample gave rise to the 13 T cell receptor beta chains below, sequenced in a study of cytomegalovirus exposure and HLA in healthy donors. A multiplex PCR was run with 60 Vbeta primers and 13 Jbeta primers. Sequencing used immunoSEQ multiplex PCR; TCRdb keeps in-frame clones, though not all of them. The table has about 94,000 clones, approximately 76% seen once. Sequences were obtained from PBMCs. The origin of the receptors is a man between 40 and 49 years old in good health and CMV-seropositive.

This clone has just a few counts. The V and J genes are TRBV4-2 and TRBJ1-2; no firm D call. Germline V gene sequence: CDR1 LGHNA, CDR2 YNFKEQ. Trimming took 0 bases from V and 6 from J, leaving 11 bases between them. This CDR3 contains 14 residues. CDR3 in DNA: TGTGCCAGCAGCCAAGAGTTAGGGAGGGATGGCTACACCTTC. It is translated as CASSQELGRDGYTF.

CDR3 amino acids: CASSATGGARDEQYF. CDR3 in DNA: TGCGCCAGCAGCGCCACAGGGGGCGCTAGGGACGAGCAGTACTTC. This rearrangement joins TRBV5-1 to TRBJ2-7; 9 bases map to TRBD1. With 4 bases clipped from V and 5 bases from J, the junction kept 10 bases outside the gene matches. CDR1 SGHRS and CDR2 YFSETQ come from the germline V gene. CDR3 length: 15 residues.

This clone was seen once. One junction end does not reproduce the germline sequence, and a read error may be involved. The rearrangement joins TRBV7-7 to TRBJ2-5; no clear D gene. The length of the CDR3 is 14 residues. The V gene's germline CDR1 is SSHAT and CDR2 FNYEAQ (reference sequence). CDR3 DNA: TGTGCTAGCAGCTTAGCTGCGGTAGGAGAGACCCAGTACTTC. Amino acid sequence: CASSLAAVGETQYF.

CDR3 residues: CASTRTSGSSGANVLTF. CDR3 DNA: TGTGCCAGCACCCGGACTAGCGGGAGTTCTGGGGCCAACGTCCTGACTTTC. This sequence joins TRBV7-2 and TRBJ2-6; TRBD2 matches 13 bases. The CDR3 contains 17 residues. CDR1 and CDR2 from the germline V gene are SGHTA and FQGNSA. The ends lost 7 bases at V and 1 base at J; junction bases unmatched: 4.

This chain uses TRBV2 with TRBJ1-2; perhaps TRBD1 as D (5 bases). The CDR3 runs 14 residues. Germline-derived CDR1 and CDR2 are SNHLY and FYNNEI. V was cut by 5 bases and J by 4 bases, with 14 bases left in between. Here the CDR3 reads CASSITDSPYGYTF. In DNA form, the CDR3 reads TGTGCCAGCAGTATTACTGACAGTCCCTATGGCTACACCTTC.

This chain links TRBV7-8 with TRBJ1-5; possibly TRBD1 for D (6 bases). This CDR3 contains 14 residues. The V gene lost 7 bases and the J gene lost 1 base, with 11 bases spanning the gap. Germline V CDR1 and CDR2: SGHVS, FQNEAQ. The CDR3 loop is CASTGELSNQPQHF. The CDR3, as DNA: TGTGCCAGCACAGGGGAACTAAGCAATCAGCCCCAGCATTTT.

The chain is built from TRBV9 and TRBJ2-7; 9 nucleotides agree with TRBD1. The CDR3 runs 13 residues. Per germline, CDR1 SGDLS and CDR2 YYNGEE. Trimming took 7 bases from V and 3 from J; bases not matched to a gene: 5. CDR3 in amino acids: CASGPGQGYEQYF. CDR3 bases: TGTGCCAGCGGCCCGGGACAGGGCTACGAGCAGTACTTC. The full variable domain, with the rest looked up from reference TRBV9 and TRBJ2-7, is DSGVTQTPKHLITATGQRVTLRCSPRSGDLSVYWYQQSLDQGLQFLIQYYNGEERAKGNILERFSAQQFPDLHSELNLSSLELGDSALYFCASGPGQGYEQYFGPGTRLTVT.

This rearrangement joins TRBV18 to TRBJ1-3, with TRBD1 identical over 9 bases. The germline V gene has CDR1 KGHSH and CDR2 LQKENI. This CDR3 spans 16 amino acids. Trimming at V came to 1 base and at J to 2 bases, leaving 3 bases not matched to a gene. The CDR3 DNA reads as TGTGCCAGCTCACCACAACAGGGGGCAACTGGAAACACCATATATTTT. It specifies CASSPQQGATGNTIYF.

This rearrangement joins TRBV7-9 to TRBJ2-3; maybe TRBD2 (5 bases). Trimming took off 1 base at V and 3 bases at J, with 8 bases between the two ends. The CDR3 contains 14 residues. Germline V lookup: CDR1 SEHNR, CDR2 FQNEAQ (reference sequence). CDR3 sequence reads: CASSLGGLTDTQYF. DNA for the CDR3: TGTGCCAGCAGCTTAGGAGGGCTAACAGATACGCAGTATTTT.

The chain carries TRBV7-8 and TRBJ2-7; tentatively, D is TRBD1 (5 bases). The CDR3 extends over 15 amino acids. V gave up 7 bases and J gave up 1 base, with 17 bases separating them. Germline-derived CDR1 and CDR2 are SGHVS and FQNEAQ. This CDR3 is CASNEWAGNSYEQYF. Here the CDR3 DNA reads TGTGCCAGCAACGAGTGGGCAGGGAATTCCTACGAGCAGTACTTC.

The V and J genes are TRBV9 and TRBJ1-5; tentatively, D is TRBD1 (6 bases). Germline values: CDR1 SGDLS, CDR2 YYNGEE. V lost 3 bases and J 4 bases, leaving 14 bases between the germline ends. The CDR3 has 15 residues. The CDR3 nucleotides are TGTGCCAGCAGCGAAACAGGGACCTCGAATCAGCCCCAGCATTTT. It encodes CASSETGTSNQPQHF. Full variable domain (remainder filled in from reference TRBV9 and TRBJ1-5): DSGVTQTPKHLITATGQRVTLRCSPRSGDLSVYWYQQSLDQGLQFLIQYYNGEERAKGNILERFSAQQFPDLHSELNLSSLELGDSALYFCASSETGTSNQPQHFGDGTRLSIL.

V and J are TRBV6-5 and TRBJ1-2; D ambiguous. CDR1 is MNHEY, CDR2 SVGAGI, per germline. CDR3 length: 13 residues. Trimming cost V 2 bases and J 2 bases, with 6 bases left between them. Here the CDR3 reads CASSYNRNYGYTF. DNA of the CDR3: TGTGCCAGCAGTTACAACAGAAACTATGGCTACACCTTC.

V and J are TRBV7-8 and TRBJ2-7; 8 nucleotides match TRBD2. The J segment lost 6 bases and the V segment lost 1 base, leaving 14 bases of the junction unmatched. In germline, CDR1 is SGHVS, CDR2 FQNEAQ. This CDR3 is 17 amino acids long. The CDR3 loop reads CASSLEMLPGGPGEQYF. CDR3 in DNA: TGTGCCAGCAGCTTAGAAATGCTCCCGGGAGGGCCCGGCGAGCAGTACTTC. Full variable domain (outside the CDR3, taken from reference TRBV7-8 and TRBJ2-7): GAGVSQSPRYKVAKRGQDVALRCDPISGHVSLFWYQQALGQGPEFLTYFQNEAQLDKSGLPSDRFFAERPEGSVSTLKIQRTQQEDSAVYLCASSLEMLPGGPGEQYFGPGTRLTVT.